The 18 T cell receptor beta chains presented below share a single source sample, sequenced in a study of Graves' ophthalmopathy and Graves' hyperthyroidism. Transcripts of RNA were the source for amplifying TCR beta CDR3 regions. HTBI primers were used in a first-round RT-PCR, which preceded a second-round multiplex PCR. One entry per CDR3 protein results from TCRdb running MiXCR on the multiplex PCR reads. The sample has about 340,000 distinct CDR3 sequences; around a sixth are singletons. Sequenced sample: peripheral blood. The receptors here all came from an adult man with Graves' ophthalmopathy.

This clonotype was observed at least ten times. The rearrangement links TRBV5-6 to TRBJ1-2; a possible D gene is TRBD1 (5 bases). V was trimmed by 2 bases and J by 2 bases, leaving 13 bases between them. This CDR3 region has 15 residues. The germline V gene encodes CDR1 SGHDT and CDR2 YYEEEE. In DNA, the CDR3 is TGTGCCAGCAGCTTTGTAGACAGACCAAACTATGGCTACACCTTC. It yields the protein CASSFVDRPNYGYTF.

V usage is TRBV2 and J usage is TRBJ1-6, with 8 bases matching TRBD1. The length of the CDR3 is 17 residues. Germline V gene data show CDR1 as SNHLY and CDR2 as FYNNEI. With V trimmed by 0 bases and J by 9 bases, 10 bases remained unmatched. In DNA, the CDR3 is TGTGCCAGCAGTGAAGCCGCAACCGGGACAGGTGTTTCACCCCTCCACTTT. Its translation is CASSEAATGTGVSPLHF.

There are many counts of this clonotype. This sequence joins TRBV6-2 or TRBV6-3 and TRBJ2-2; 9 bases agree with TRBD1. Trimming cost V 6 bases and J 4 bases; bases outside gene matches: 6. Germline V gives CDR1 MNHEY, CDR2 SVGEGT. The CDR3 has 15 residues. The CDR3 here is CASRRTGAFTGELFF. Written as DNA, the CDR3 is TGTGCCAGCAGGCGGACAGGGGCTTTCACCGGGGAGCTGTTTTTT.

This clonotype has only a few counts. The rearrangement joins TRBV15 to TRBJ1-6; 9 nucleotides agree with TRBD1. V shed 4 bases and J 8 bases; nucleotides not matched to a gene: 3. The germline gives CDR1 LNHNV, CDR2 YYDKDF (reference sequence). CDR3 length: 14 residues. The CDR3 here is CATSTGDRDSPLHF. In nucleotides, the CDR3 is TGTGCCACCAGCACCGGGGACAGGGATTCACCCCTCCACTTT.

The V call is TRBV11-2, the J call TRBJ2-7; 8 bases agree with TRBD1. V was pared by 4 bases and J by 6 bases, with 8 bases of the junction left unmatched. The V gene's germline CDR1 is SGHAT and CDR2 FQNNGV. The CDR3 has 14 amino acids. The CDR3 loop is CASSSTGVKAEQYF. The CDR3 DNA is TGTGCCAGCAGCTCGACAGGGGTGAAGGCCGAGCAGTACTTC.

This clonotype was seen at least ten times. The chain uses TRBV28 and TRBJ1-2; D is unclear. CDR1 is MDHEN and CDR2 is SYDVKM in the germline V gene. The CDR3 loop spans 13 amino acids. Trimming removed 3 bases at V and 4 bases at J, with 9 bases between. The CDR3 sequence is CASSFGEGYGYTF. In DNA form, the CDR3 reads TGTGCCAGCAGTTTCGGTGAGGGCTATGGCTACACCTTC.

This clonotype has a count of ten or more. V and J are TRBV13 and TRBJ2-5; 14 nucleotides match TRBD2. V shed 5 bases and J 5 bases; nucleotides not matched to a gene: 13. The CDR3 covers 18 residues. CDR1 and CDR2 (germline): PRHDT, FYEKMQ (reference sequence). CDR3 sequence reads: CASSTGLAGATVVETQYF. CDR3 in DNA: TGTGCCAGCAGCACGGGACTAGCGGGAGCGACCGTGGTGGAGACCCAGTACTTC.

This clonotype was observed many times. The chain's CDR3 is CATSDPLAGLETQYF. In nucleotides, the CDR3 is TGTGCCACCAGTGATCCCCTGGCAGGGTTGGAGACCCAGTACTTC. This sequence joins TRBV24-1 and TRBJ2-5; D possibly corresponds to TRBD1 (5 bases). Trimming pared 3 bases from V and 5 bases from J, leaving 15 bases between. This CDR3 spans 15 amino acids. Germline CDR1 is KGHDR and CDR2 is SFDVKD.

This clonotype showed up many times. This chain connects TRBV28 to TRBJ1-6; 10 bases align to TRBD1. Trimming cost V 6 bases and J 9 bases; bases outside gene matches: 8. The CDR3 length is 15 residues. Germline-derived CDR1 and CDR2 are MDHEN and SYDVKM. The CDR3 loop reads CASSRGTGESSPLHF. CDR3 nucleotides: TGTGCCAGCAGCCGGGGGACAGGGGAGTCTTCACCCCTCCACTTT.

This clonotype was recorded a few times. With a much larger clone just one base away, this may be a read error. V and J are TRBV10-3 and TRBJ2-7; D gene unclear. Trimming took off 3 bases at V and 0 bases at J, with 15 bases between the two ends. Germline V CDR1 and CDR2: ENHRY, SYGVKD. This CDR3 is 16 amino acids long. CDR3 loop: CAISELVWSSSYEQYF. As DNA, the CDR3 is TGTGCCATCAGTGAACTCGTTTGGTCGAGCTCCTACGAGCAGTACTTC.

At least ten counts were recorded for this clonotype. J is TRBJ2-1 and V is TRBV11-3; no reliable D call. V lost 2 bases to trimming and J lost 9 bases, with 11 bases between them. CDR3 length: 13 amino acids. Germline-derived CDR1 and CDR2 are SGHNT and YENEEA. Written as DNA, the CDR3 is TGTGCCAGCAGCTTACAGTATTCTAGTGAGCAGTTCTTC. This sequence encodes CASSLQYSSEQFF.

This clonotype was seen ten or more times. This chain links TRBV30 with TRBJ1-2; maybe TRBD1 (5 bases). CDR1 is GTSNPN, CDR2 SVGIG, per germline (reference sequence). Trimming removed 0 bases from V and 1 base from J, with 12 bases in between. The CDR3 is 15 amino acids. The CDR3 region has the DNA TGTGCCTGGAGTGTACGGGGGATTCTTAACTATGGCTACACCTTC. The encoded protein is CAWSVRGILNYGYTF.

The sample holds many counts of this clonotype. This sequence may be a read error, since a much larger clone differs from it by one base. CDR3 in amino acids: CASSLAKGNTEAFF. CDR3 sequence (DNA): TGCGCCAGCAGCTTGGCCAAGGGGAACACTGAAGCTTTCTTT. J is TRBJ1-1 and V is TRBV5-1; no clear D. This CDR3 has 14 amino acids. Germline CDR1 SGHRS, CDR2 YFSETQ. The ends were cut back, 0 bases at V and 1 base at J, with 7 bases in the middle.

The count of this clonotype is one. The chain carries TRBV12-3 or TRBV12-4 and TRBJ1-1, with D possibly being TRBD1 (5 bases). This CDR3 region has 14 residues. The V end lost 7 bases, the J end lost 2 bases, and 14 bases lay between the germline ends. This chain's CDR3 is CASNTGGGNTEAFF. In DNA, the CDR3 is TGTGCCAGCAATACCGGGGGAGGAAACACTGAAGCTTTCTTT.

This clonotype was seen repeatedly, ten times or more. As the CDR3 is not closed by the conserved phenylalanine or tryptophan, this likely results from a read error. The gene calls are TRBV6-2 or TRBV6-3 and TRBJ2-2; 12 nucleotides match TRBD2. This CDR3 comprises 15 residues. Trimming at V came to 5 bases and at J to 4 bases, leaving 2 bases not matched to a gene. The germline V gene has CDR1 MNHEY and CDR2 SVGEGT. CDR3 loop: CASSPSGGGTGELFL. CDR3 coding DNA: TGTGCCAGCAGTCCTAGCGGGGGGGGCACCGGGGAGCTGTTTCTT.

At least ten counts were recorded for this clonotype. This chain uses TRBV27 with TRBJ1-5, with a possible D match to TRBD1 (5 bases). Per the germline V gene, CDR1 is MNHEY and CDR2 is SMNVEV (reference sequence). The CDR3 totals 18 residues. V was clipped by 4 bases and J by 3 bases, with 22 bases between them. CDR3 coding DNA: TGTGCCAGCAGTTCCGACCCCCCCCGTGAGGGGCTCAATCAGCCCCAGCATTTT. Translated, it gives CASSSDPPREGLNQPQHF.

There are many counts of this clonotype. This rearrangement joins TRBV7-2 to TRBJ2-7, with 11 bases identical to TRBD2. This CDR3 spans 15 amino acids. V lost 2 bases and J lost 4; bases outside the gene matches: 4. The germline V gene encodes CDR1 SGHTA and CDR2 FQGNSA. The CDR3 protein is CASSLLAGGRYEQYF. In nucleotides, the CDR3 is TGTGCCAGCAGCTTATTAGCGGGAGGGCGGTACGAGCAGTACTTC.

This rearrangement joins TRBV3-1 to TRBJ2-7; D remains ambiguous. Trimming took 1 base from V and 9 from J, leaving 16 bases between them. This CDR3 has 14 amino acids. Germline V gives CDR1 LGHDT, CDR2 YNNKEL (reference sequence). The CDR3 DNA follows: TGTGCCAGCAGCCAAGCGCCCCTCTCTCCGCGGCAGTACTTC. This gives the protein CASSQAPLSPRQYF.